Sequencing of this TCR beta chain was carried out in a study of CD8+ T cells in alopecia areata. In the study overall: Using the percentage of affected scalp area, treated patients' severity was scored.

The treatment here: oral pan-JAK inhibitor, 5-10 mg twice daily. Lesional scalp punch biopsies and peripheral blood were collected from alopecia areata patients. RNA was extracted and reverse transcribed into cDNA as the sequencing template. Sequenced by immunoSEQ multiplex PCR; TCRdb stores in-frame clones only, minus some. The data show about 120,000 clones, around 53% seen once. The germline V and J ends were trimmed by 0 bases and 8 bases, with 14 bases remaining between them. CDR3 size: 14 residues. The germline gives CDR1 SGHRS, CDR2 YFSETQ. This clone was found a few times. Its antigen is not identified. Overall study findings and caveats: It was observed that many expanded lesional clones persisted in scalp and blood during tofacitinib. Expanded CD8+ clones among the top 100, as well as scalp clonality, were significantly decreased by tofacitinib.

The rearrangement uses TRBV5-1 and TRBJ1-1; D is uncertain. This sequence originates from a human donor with alopecia areata. Sequenced material: CD4+ T cells sorted from blood, taken at week 4, from a patient treated with tofacitinib. The CDR3 nucleotides read TGCGCCAGCAGCTTGGAGCTAGCGGTGGGCGAAGCTTTCTTT. Protein sequence: CASSLELAVGEAFF. The full variable domain, completed using reference TRBV5-1 and TRBJ1-1, is KAGVTQTPRYLIKTRGQQVTLSCSPISGHRSVSWYQQTPGQGLQFLFEYFSETQRNKGNFPGRFSGRQFSNSRSEMNVSTLELGDSALYLCASSLELAVGEAFFGQGTRLTVV.